The 9 T cell receptor beta chains given below trace back to one sample, sequenced in a study of cytomegalovirus exposure and HLA in healthy donors. The PCR contained 60 Vbeta and 13 Jbeta primers. Clones were sequenced by immunoSEQ multiplex PCR, and TCRdb holds only the in-frame ones, with some missing. The data contain around 140,000 clones, about 83% of them singletons. Sequencing was performed on PBMCs. The receptors were sampled from a man aged 35-49 years in good health and CMV-seropositive.

The rearrangement uses TRBV6-5 and TRBJ2-4; the match to TRBD1 covers 7 bases. After removal of 0 bases from V and 12 bases from J, the junction contained 14 bases not matched to a gene. The germline CDR1 and CDR2 sequences are MNHEY and SVGAGI. This CDR3 is built from 16 residues. The CDR3 region is CASSYSGPGNGDSQYF. CDR3 DNA sequence: TGTGCCAGCAGTTACTCGGGTCCGGGAAATGGGGACAGTCAGTACTTC.

The chain's CDR3 is CASSQDRPGVNTEAFF. CDR3 coding DNA: TGCGCCAGCAGCCAAGATCGACCGGGGGTGAACACTGAAGCTTTCTTT. The rearrangement links TRBV4-3 to TRBJ1-1; D may be TRBD1 (5 bases). V was clipped by 0 bases and J by 0 bases, with 11 bases between them. Germline CDR1 is LGHNA and CDR2 is YSLEER. This CDR3 has 16 amino acids.

This chain links TRBV2 with TRBJ2-1; 7 nucleotides agree with TRBD2. Trimming removed 8 bases from V and 7 bases from J; junction bases left unmatched: 5. The CDR3 has 12 amino acids. Germline-derived CDR1 and CDR2 are SNHLY and FYNNEI. The CDR3 DNA follows: TGTGCCAGCGACGGCGGGAGAAATGAGCAGTTCTTC. Protein product: CASDGGRNEQFF.

This clone was detected a few times. The same CDR3 can be traced to other DNA sequences in this sample. This chain uses TRBV5-6 with TRBJ1-2; perhaps TRBD1 as D (6 bases). CDR1 is SGHDT, CDR2 YYEEEE, per germline. The V end lost 2 bases, the J end lost 6 bases, and 8 bases lay between the germline ends. The CDR3 is 12 amino acids. CDR3 nucleotides: TGTGCCAGCAGCTTCCCAGGGGATGGCTACACCTTC. Protein: CASSFPGDGYTF.

The chain combines TRBV7-3 with TRBJ2-2; D remains ambiguous. The CDR3 is made up of 12 amino acids. Trimming took 5 bases from V and 8 from J, leaving 9 bases between them. CDR1 and CDR2 from the germline V gene are SGHTA and FQGTGA. This CDR3 reads CASSLVPGELFF. DNA of the CDR3: TGTGCCAGCAGCCTAGTTCCGGGGGAGCTGTTTTTT.

This clone was seen just once. CDR3 sequence (DNA): TGTGCCAGCAGCATCCGGGGGTATGGCTACACCTTC. It is translated as CASSIRGYGYTF. The chain carries TRBV6-6 and TRBJ1-2; D might be TRBD1 (5 bases). Between the trimmed V and J ends, which lost 6 bases and 5 bases, there was a span of 10 bases. This CDR3 region has 12 residues. CDR1 MNHNY and CDR2 SVGAGI come from the germline V gene (reference sequence).

This chain joins TRBV2 and TRBJ2-1; 7 nucleotides agree with TRBD2. The ends lost 3 bases at V and 5 bases at J; junction bases unmatched: 4. Germline V gene lookup returns CDR1 SNHLY and CDR2 FYNNEI. This CDR3 is built from 14 residues. The CDR3 loop is CASSDPREDNEQFF. The CDR3 DNA reads TGTGCCAGCAGTGACCCCCGGGAGGACAATGAGCAGTTCTTC. Full variable domain (outside the CDR3, taken from reference TRBV2 and TRBJ2-1): EPEVTQTPSHQVTQMGQEVILRCVPISNHLYFYWYRQILGQKVEFLVSFYNNEISEKSEIFDDQFSVERPDGSNFTLKIRSTKLEDSAMYFCASSDPREDNEQFFGPGTRLTVL.

This rearrangement joins TRBV18 to TRBJ2-7; D is perhaps TRBD1 (5 bases). Looked up from germline, CDR1 is KGHSH and CDR2 is LQKENI. Trimming took off 3 bases at V and 3 bases at J, with 12 bases between the two ends. The length of the CDR3 is 14 residues. The CDR3 sequence is CASSPDTGVYEQYF. The DNA for the CDR3 is TGTGCCAGCTCACCGGACACGGGTGTCTACGAGCAGTACTTC.

V and J are TRBV29-1 and TRBJ1-1; no clear D gene. The CDR3 has 13 residues. The V end was cut by 1 base, the J end by 6 bases, with 12 bases between. The germline gives CDR1 SQVTM, CDR2 ANQGSEA. CDR3: CSVEGLEGAEAFF. The CDR3 DNA reads TGCAGCGTTGAAGGACTAGAGGGCGCTGAAGCTTTCTTT.